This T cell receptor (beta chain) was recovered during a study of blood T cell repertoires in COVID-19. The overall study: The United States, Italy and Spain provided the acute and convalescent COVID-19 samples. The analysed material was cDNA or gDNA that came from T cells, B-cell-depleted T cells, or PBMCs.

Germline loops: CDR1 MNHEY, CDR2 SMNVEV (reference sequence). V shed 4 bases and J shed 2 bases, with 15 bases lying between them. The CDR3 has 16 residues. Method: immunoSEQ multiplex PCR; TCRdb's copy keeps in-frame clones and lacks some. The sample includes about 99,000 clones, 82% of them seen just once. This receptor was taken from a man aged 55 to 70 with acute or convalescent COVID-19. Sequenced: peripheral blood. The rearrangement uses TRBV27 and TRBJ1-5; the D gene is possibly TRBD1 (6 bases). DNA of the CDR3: TGTGCCAGCAGTTCCCAGGGGAGTCCCGGCAATCAGCCCCAGCATTTT. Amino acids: CASSSQGSPGNQPQHF.